This T cell receptor (beta chain) was sequenced for a study of blood T cells in healthy people across ages. Across the study: Per two T cells, template switching captured roughly one barcoded beta molecule. Findings and caveats of the study: TCR beta diversity per million T cells fell roughly linearly with age.

The CDR3 length is 11 residues. Trimming left V 1 base short and J 8 bases short, with 6 bases between. In germline, CDR1 is DFQATT, CDR2 SNEGSKA (reference sequence). With a J-beta primer mix and a sample-barcoded 5' primer, a second PCR ran about 7 to 11 cycles. Using its own MiXCR run on the 5' RACE reads, TCRdb lists one record per CDR3 protein. Here the sample spans about 780,000 distinct CDR3 sequences, 35% to 60% being singletons. This clonotype has more than one count but fewer than ten. The antigen remains unidentified. The sequenced material came from blood. The genes are TRBV20-1 and TRBJ2-1, with D hard to call. This receptor was obtained from a man older than 75 in good health. The CDR3 loop reads CSARAHYEQFF. The DNA for the CDR3 is TGCAGTGCTAGAGCCCATTATGAGCAGTTCTTC.